These 7 T cell receptor beta chains came from one sample sequenced in a study of cytomegalovirus exposure and HLA in healthy donors. The primer mix had 60 Vbeta and 13 Jbeta primers. Repertoires were generated with immunoSEQ multiplex PCR, while TCRdb's copy carries only in-frame clones and drops some. Of 140,000 or so clones in the sample, roughly 65% were seen once. Sequencing was done on a sample of PBMCs. Receptor source: a man in his 60s in good health and CMV-seronegative.

The chain combines TRBV9 with TRBJ2-7; TRBD2 matches 7 bases. Germline V lookup: CDR1 SGDLS, CDR2 YYNGEE. This CDR3 is built from 13 residues. J was trimmed by 5 bases and V by 0 bases; bases with no gene match: 2. CDR3 bases: TGTGCCAGCAGCGTAGGACTAGCAAACGAGCAGTACTTC. Translating gives CASSVGLANEQYF.

The CDR3 region has the DNA TGCAGCGTTGAAAAGCGGGAGGGCCGGGAGACCCAGTACTTC. Its translation is CSVEKREGRETQYF. The rearrangement uses TRBV29-1 and TRBJ2-5, with 10 bases identical to TRBD2. The CDR3 is made up of 14 amino acids. Germline loops: CDR1 SQVTM, CDR2 ANQGSEA. Trimming at V came to 2 bases and at J to 5 bases, leaving 5 bases not matched to a gene.

In the case of this clone: The same CDR3 can be traced to other DNA sequences in this sample. This sequence joins TRBV5-1 and TRBJ2-7; tentatively, D is TRBD2 (5 bases). Deletions cut 0 bases from V and 0 bases from J, with 7 bases between. The CDR3 is 14 residues long. The germline V gene encodes CDR1 SGHRS and CDR2 YFSETQ. The CDR3 sequence: CASSLAGSSYEQYF. DNA for the CDR3: TGCGCCAGCAGCTTGGCGGGAAGCTCCTACGAGCAGTACTTC. Supplemented by reference TRBV5-1 and TRBJ2-7, the full variable domain reads KAGVTQTPRYLIKTRGQQVTLSCSPISGHRSVSWYQQTPGQGLQFLFEYFSETQRNKGNFPGRFSGRQFSNSRSEMNVSTLELGDSALYLCASSLAGSSYEQYFGPGTRLTVT.

The chain has TRBV9 and TRBJ1-2; unclear D gene. Germline loops: CDR1 SGDLS, CDR2 YYNGEE. This CDR3 has 15 amino acids. V was pared by 2 bases and J by 4 bases, with 15 bases between. CDR3 loop: CASSVLGIQSYGYTF. DNA of the CDR3: TGTGCCAGCAGCGTCTTGGGCATACAAAGCTATGGCTACACCTTC.

The DNA of the CDR3 is TGTGCCAGCAGTGGGCGACAGGGGAGCCACGATACGCAGTATTTT. Its translation: CASSGRQGSHDTQYF. V gene TRBV28 combines with J gene TRBJ2-3, with 8 bases that match TRBD1. CDR1 and CDR2 (germline): MDHEN, SYDVKM. Trimming removed 5 bases from V and 6 bases from J; junction bases left unmatched: 10. The CDR3 runs 15 residues.

The chain has TRBV5-1 and TRBJ1-1; TRBD1 agrees at 9 bases. Germline V gene lookup returns CDR1 SGHRS and CDR2 YFSETQ. The V gene end was trimmed by 3 bases and the J gene end by 0 bases; junction bases not matched to a gene: 6. CDR3 length: 16 amino acids. The DNA for the CDR3 is TGCGCCAGCAGCTCGACGGGGACAGGGTTGAACACTGAAGCTTTCTTT. This sequence encodes CASSSTGTGLNTEAFF.

The chain recombines TRBV10-3 with TRBJ2-5; 16 bases map to TRBD2. Germline CDR1 and CDR2: ENHRY and SYGVKD. The junction had 5 bases not matched to a gene; V was cut back by 10 bases and J by 6 bases. CDR3 size: 14 residues. The CDR3 reads CATGLAGGGQTQYF. The CDR3 DNA is TGTGCCACGGGACTAGCGGGAGGGGGTCAGACCCAGTACTTC.